This T cell receptor beta chain comes out of a study of tumor-infiltrating lymphocytes in primary liver carcinoma. Across the whole study: Surgical resection was used to treat these primary liver carcinoma patients. These patients were men and women whose ages were 30 to 69 years.

CDR3 length: 14 residues. On this clonotype: This sequence may be a read error, since a much larger clone differs from it by one base.

Total RNA amounting to 500 ng was the source from which TCR beta cDNA was made with a constant-region primer. Libraries for TCR beta were built through three nested multiplex PCR rounds, which together made up a slightly modified ARM-PCR procedure. A C-beta reverse primer and TRBV1-TRBV30 forward primers served in each of the first two PCR rounds, at 10 cycles apiece. TCRdb processed the multiplex PCR reads anew with MiXCR; each CDR3 protein has one entry. The sample records a few hundred thousand distinct CDR3 sequences, approximately 54% being singletons. The authors took blood RNA from unsorted whole blood and also extracted germline DNA. Chronic HBV infection was present, with no prior treatment. Around 3.9 milliliters of peripheral blood were drawn preoperatively.

The clonotype originates from a woman younger than 45 with primary liver carcinoma and hepatitis B virus infection. The J gene is TRBJ1-6, the V gene TRBV12-3 or TRBV12-4; 9 nucleotides align to TRBD1. The source material was peripheral blood. CDR3 in amino acids: CASSLQGANSPLYF. For the CDR3, the DNA is TGTGCCAGCAGCTTACAGGGGGCTAATTCACCCCTCTACTTT.